This T cell receptor beta chain was recorded in a study of T cells in narcolepsy. Clones were read by immunoSEQ multiplex PCR, and TCRdb kept only the in-frame ones, dropping some. The table has tens of thousands of clones, about 85% seen once. This sequence was found in a human donor with narcolepsy. Specimen: CD45RA- memory CD4+ T cells from PBMCs.

The CDR3 spells CASSPRLRGEKLFF. The CDR3 DNA follows: TGTGCCAGCAGTCCCCGCCTCAGGGGAGAAAAACTGTTTTTT. The V gene is TRBV28, the J gene TRBJ1-4; D might be TRBD1 (6 bases). Germline V gene sequence: CDR1 MDHEN, CDR2 SYDVKM. The CDR3 runs 14 residues. The V end was cut by 5 bases, the J end by 8 bases, with 15 bases between. Using reference TRBV28 and TRBJ1-4 for the parts outside the CDR3, the full variable domain is DVKVTQSSRYLVKRTGEKVFLECVQDMDHENMFWYRQDPGLGLRLIYFSYDVKMKEKGDIPEGYSVSREKKERFSLILESASTNQTSMYLCASSPRLRGEKLFFGSGTQLSVL.